This T cell receptor (beta chain) was documented in a study of immune characteristics of hereditary and idiopathic chronic pancreatitis. Notes on the research overall: The study examined local immune cells and TCRbeta repertoires in the pancreas in hereditary and idiopathic chronic pancreatitis, using control pancreases from organ donors for comparison. TCRbeta sequencing was performed on roughly 5 control pancreases, roughly seven hereditary chronic pancreatitis pancreases and roughly six idiopathic chronic pancreatitis pancreases. Minimal in vitro experimental manipulation of pancreas-infiltrating T cells was the reason the gDNA-based approach was selected. Study-wide findings and limitations: Among 13 chronic pancreatitis patients, a positive correlation was found between numbers of productive TCR rearrangements and disease severity scores. Both chronic pancreatitis groups showed significantly increased TCRbeta repertoire diversity and reduced clonality versus controls. Chronic pancreatitis caused by alcohol use was excluded from the study. Patient tissue was available only at the time of TPIAT, so disease duration differences may have influenced immune findings.

The library was made by the immunoSEQ multiplex PCR assay. The TCRbeta CDR3 region and neighboring sequences were amplified from pancreatic genomic DNA and then sequenced. Per the authors' processing: Repertoire diversity was measured as a mean normalized Shannon-Wiener index, alongside productive clonality and productive rearrangement counts. Control and chronic pancreatitis repertoire metrics were compared with the nonparametric Mann-Whitney U test. A clonotype counted as shared when its CDR3beta sequence had identical amino acid composition and length across subjects. TCRdb re-hosts the immuneACCESS table, in-frame sequences only. Its copies lack some clones; in the studies checked, an unresolved V gene accounts for under half of them, and the cause for the rest is not known. Clonal size and the V and J genes are those of that table, whereas D and trimming came from the DNA. Counted in this sample were 13,000 to 15,000 clones; more than 60% of them appeared once. The top ten clones comprise 13% to 15% of the sample.

Chronic pancreatitis pancreas tissue was obtained from patients undergoing total pancreatectomy with islet autotransplantation (TPIAT). None of the chronic pancreatitis patients included in the study had a known history of diabetes. For TCRbeta sequencing, genomic DNA was pulled straight from bulk pancreas tissue, skipping any T cell sorting. Pancreas tissues from patients and organ donors were collected consecutively at two US centers. This clone was picked up a small number of times. There is no known antigen for this receptor. Base qualities were left out, and no much larger clone turns up one base away. At the DNA level, this CDR3 is encoded by other sequences in the same sample as well. The sequence was collected from a human donor with chronic pancreatitis. Sequenced material: pancreas tissue with hereditary chronic pancreatitis.

CDR3 reads: CASRGHYEQYF. The DNA reads TGTGCCAGCAGGGGACACTACGAGCAGTACTTC. The V gene is TRBV2 and the J gene is TRBJ2-7, and the D gene may be TRBD1, 6 bases matching. The V end loses 6 bases and the J end loses 3 bases, and a stretch of 6 bases separates them. Inclusive of the bounding cysteine and phenylalanine, the CDR3 is 11 residues long. The read is trimmed to its CDR3 DNA, 33 bases read in frame from base 1. CDR1 SNHLY and CDR2 FYNNEI are derived from the germline V gene.